This T cell receptor (beta chain) was recorded in a study of blood T cell repertoires in COVID-19. Study at large: COVID-19 samples collected from the United States, Italy and Spain covered acute and convalescent phases.

The CDR3 runs 18 residues. The germline V gene encodes CDR1 LGHDT and CDR2 YNNKEL (reference sequence). The ends lost 0 bases at V and 6 bases at J; junction bases unmatched: 13. In the authors' workflow: Amplified reference gene primers provided the basis for estimating nucleated cell counts. Here immunoSEQ multiplex PCR was the method, and the copy in TCRdb shows in-frame clones only, minus some. That table supplies the V and J calls and clone size; D and trimming were determined from the DNA. The repertoire holds fewer than 700,000 clones, with 85% to 90% as singletons. The sample comprised peripheral blood. The genes are TRBV3-1 (or the pseudogene TRBV3-2) and TRBJ2-3, with 9 positions matching TRBD2. The receptor comes from a woman between 50 and 59 years old with COVID-19, enrolled during active disease. CDR3 DNA sequence: TGTGCCAGCAGCCAAGAGGAGGATAGCGGGGGCACAGTGGATACGCAGTATTTT. It specifies CASSQEEDSGGTVDTQYF.